Listed below are T cell receptor beta chains from one sample, sequenced in a study of blood T cells in healthy people across ages. TCRdb redid the calling of the 5' RACE reads with MiXCR, one entry per CDR3 protein. This sample has some 1,000,000 distinct CDR3 sequences, with roughly a quarter found just once. These same records also appear under a second study, on T cells of mothers and their children.

The sequencing sample was made of blood. These receptors were collected from a girl aged 2-10 years in good health. Each CDR3 is given with its conserved first and last residue. A D gene is named only where the DNA matches it firmly. Size values are once, few and many counts, or a class for expanded clones, and some rows have none.

D	size	V	J	DNA	CDR3
NA	few	TRBV20-1	TRBJ2-1	TGCAGTGCTCTCGCGAGCTCCTACAATGAGCAGTTCTTC	CSALASSYNEQFF
NA	few	TRBV6-5	TRBJ2-7	TGTGCCAGCAGACCACAGGGAGGCCCCTACGAGCAGTACTTC	CASRPQGGPYEQYF
NA	NA	TRBV7-2	TRBJ2-3	TGTGCCAGCAGCCCCCCGGGCGGTGGCACAGATACGCAGTATTTT	CASSPPGGGTDTQYF
TRBD2	NA	TRBV6-5	TRBJ2-2	TGTGCCAGCAGTTACTGGGGACTAGCGGGGACGAACACCGGGGAGCTGTTTTTT	CASSYWGLAGTNTGELFF
NA	NA	TRBV12-3/TRBV12-4	TRBJ1-3	TGTGCCAGCAGTTTAAGTGGGGCCCTTAGCTCTGGAAACACCATATATTTT	CASSLSGALSSGNTIYF
NA	few	TRBV29-1	TRBJ1-2	TGCAGCGTTGTTGCGGAGGCTTGGGGTGGCTACACCTTC	CSVVAEAWGGYTF
NA	few	TRBV7-9	TRBJ2-1	TGTGCCAGCAGCTCCCTCCCGTCCAATGAGCAGTTCTTC	CASSSLPSNEQFF
NA	many	TRBV19	TRBJ2-3	TGTGCCAGTAGTAACAAAAGAAGGGGCACAGATACGCAGTATTTT	CASSNKRRGTDTQYF
NA	few	TRBV28	TRBJ2-3	TGTGCCAGCAGTTTTCTACAGGGGGGGCGGGATACGCAGTATTTT	CASSFLQGGRDTQYF
NA	NA	TRBV12-5	TRBJ2-1	TGTGCTAGTGGTAACCAGGGTGTAGTCCACAATGAGCAGTTCTTC	CASGNQGVVHNEQFF
NA	few	TRBV12-3/TRBV12-4	TRBJ1-1	TGTGCCAGCAGTTTATGGGCCACTGAAGCTTTCTTT	CASSLWATEAFF
TRBD1	NA	TRBV27	TRBJ1-4	TGTGCCAGCAGTTTATCCTCCGACAGGGCGGGAGAAAAACTGTTTTTT	CASSLSSDRAGEKLFF
TRBD1	NA	TRBV20-1	TRBJ2-7	TGCAGTGCTAGAGTCGGGACAGGGGGCAGCTACGAGCAGTACTTC	CSARVGTGGSYEQYF
TRBD1	few	TRBV27	TRBJ1-1	TGTGCCAGCAGCCTAGGGGGCTTTAATGAAGCTTTCTTT	CASSLGGFNEAFF
NA	few	TRBV27	TRBJ2-3	TGTGCCAGCAGTTTACGACTCGGCGACACAGATACGCAGTATTTT	CASSLRLGDTDTQYF
NA	NA	TRBV20-1	TRBJ2-1	TGCAGTGCTAGAGTAGCATACGAGCAGTTCTTC	CSARVAYEQFF
NA	many	TRBV13	TRBJ2-5	TGTGCCAGCAGCTTAGTTTACCAAGAGACCCAGTACTTC	CASSLVYQETQYF
TRBD2	many	TRBV20-1	TRBJ2-7	TGCAGTGCTTCCGGACTAGCGGGAGGGAGTTCTTTTACCTACGAGCAGTACTTC	CSASGLAGGSSFTYEQYF
TRBD2	few	TRBV29-1	TRBJ2-4	TGCAGCGTCCAGGGGACTAGCGGGAGTGAAAACATTCAGTACTTC	CSVQGTSGSENIQYF
NA	few	TRBV20-1	TRBJ2-7	TGCAGTGCTAGAGAGGACGCCTACGAGCAGTACTTC	CSAREDAYEQYF
NA	few	TRBV12-5	TRBJ2-2	TGTGCTAGTGGTTCCAGGTGGAACACCGGGGAGCTGTTTTTT	CASGSRWNTGELFF
NA	few	TRBV19	TRBJ1-1	TGTGCCGGTCGGGTCCCTGGCCCGAACACTGAAGCTTTCTTT	CAGRVPGPNTEAFF
NA	NA	TRBV7-9	TRBJ1-1	TGTGCCAGCAGCCACTCGAGGAACAGGATGACGGGAGCTTTCTTT	CASSHSRNRMTGAFF
NA	few	TRBV27	TRBJ2-7	TGTGCCAGCAGTTTGACAGCCAGCTCCTACGAGCAGTACTTC	CASSLTASSYEQYF
NA	NA	TRBV15	TRBJ2-5	TGTGCCACCAGCACAGAGATCAAAACCGGGCGGGGGACCCAGTACTTC	CATSTEIKTGRGTQYF
TRBD1	NA	TRBV28	TRBJ1-2	TGTGCCAGCAGTTTAGTACGTGAAGGGGGCACTCCCTATGGCTACACCTTC	CASSLVREGGTPYGYTF
NA	NA	TRBV7-9	TRBJ2-3	TGTGCCAGCAGCGCAACTCCGGGGCATCTTATGGAAGATACGCAGTATTTT	CASSATPGHLMEDTQYF
NA	NA	TRBV28	TRBJ2-7	TGTGCCAGCAGTTTGGGACGGAGATCCTACGAGCAGTACTTC	CASSLGRRSYEQYF
NA	few	TRBV6-2/TRBV6-3	TRBJ1-5	TGTGCCAGCAGTTACTCGATGGGGTTTAGCAATCAGCCCCAGCATTTT	CASSYSMGFSNQPQHF
NA	NA	TRBV3-1	TRBJ2-2	TGTGCCAGCAGCCAGGGGGCGCGAACCGGGGAGCTGTTTTTT	CASSQGARTGELFF